A single sample gave rise to the 14 T cell receptor beta chains below, sequenced in a study of T cell responses to AZD1222 COVID-19 vaccine. Method: immunoSEQ multiplex PCR; TCRdb's copy keeps in-frame clones and lacks some. The repertoire includes fewer than 120,000 clones, 80% to 95% of them detected once, and approximately 8% sits in the top ten. Material: peripheral blood, obtained on day 0 of AZD1222 vaccination. Receptors were obtained from an adult in good health.

The genes are TRBV19 and TRBJ2-1; possible D gene TRBD2, 5 bases. V shed 6 bases and J shed 9 bases, with 9 bases lying between them. Germline CDR1 LNHDA, CDR2 SQIVND (reference sequence). This CDR3 region has 11 residues. The CDR3 coding sequence is TGTGCCAGTAGGGCGAGCGGTGAGCAGTTCTTC. It specifies CASRASGEQFF.

The sample holds one count of this clone. The chain employs TRBV23-1 and TRBJ1-2; D is unclear. TRBV23-1 is recorded as an ORF, its role being uncertain. This CDR3 contains 14 residues. V was pared by 6 bases and J by 2 bases, with 13 bases between. DNA of the CDR3: TGCGCCAGCAGCCCCCGGGGAGTAAACTATGGCTACACCTTC. This sequence encodes CASSPRGVNYGYTF.

This clone was observed a single time. The chain combines TRBV30 with TRBJ1-4; weak D call: TRBD1 (5 bases). V was pared by 5 bases and J by 12 bases, with 19 bases between. Germline V lookup: CDR1 GTSNPN, CDR2 SVGIG (reference sequence). This CDR3 has 13 residues. In DNA, the CDR3 is TGTGCCTGGGGGACCCGTAGAGTAGCAGAACTGTTTTTT. It is translated as CAWGTRRVAELFF.

CDR3 sequence reads: CASTLTGENSPLHF. CDR3 nucleotides: TGTGCCAGCACCTTGACAGGAGAAAATTCACCCCTCCACTTT. The chain uses TRBV6-5 and TRBJ1-6; D possibly corresponds to TRBD1 (6 bases). The length of the CDR3 is 14 residues. Per the germline V gene, CDR1 is MNHEY and CDR2 is SVGAGI. Trimming left V 7 bases short and J 7 bases short, with 14 bases between.

The gene calls are TRBV6-5 and TRBJ2-7; 9 bases align to TRBD1. Trimming at V came to 6 bases and at J to 7 bases, leaving 10 bases not matched to a gene. This CDR3 is built from 14 residues. Per germline, CDR1 MNHEY and CDR2 SVGAGI. Here the CDR3 DNA reads TGTGCCAGCAGCCCCGGGACAGGGCTAGGAGAGCAGTACTTC. This codes for CASSPGTGLGEQYF.

This clone occurred once. The V and J genes are TRBV12-3 or TRBV12-4 and TRBJ1-1; D call uncertain. The CDR3 sequence is 12 residues long. The V gene lost 3 bases and the J gene lost 11 bases, with 13 bases spanning the gap. The CDR3 sequence is CASSLRGYGAFF. CDR3 DNA sequence: TGTGCCAGCAGTTTGCGCGGGTATGGGGCTTTCTTT.

The chain combines TRBV7-9 with TRBJ1-5, with 7 bases fitting TRBD1. The CDR3 sequence is 14 residues long. J lost 7 bases, V lost 2 bases, and 5 bases had no gene match. CDR1 SEHNR and CDR2 FQNEAQ come from the germline V gene (reference sequence). As DNA, the CDR3 is TGTGCCAGCAGCTTATTAGGGGGCGGACAGCCCCAGCATTTT. Its protein product is CASSLLGGGQPQHF.

The rearrangement links TRBV5-1 to TRBJ1-5, with D possibly matching TRBD1 (5 bases). This CDR3 is 13 amino acids long. Germline lookup yields CDR1 SGHRS and CDR2 YFSETQ. The V end lost 1 base, the J end lost 6 bases, and 8 bases lay between the germline ends. CDR3 DNA: TGCGCCAGCAGCTTGTTTGGGGGTCAGCCCCAGCATTTT. It specifies CASSLFGGQPQHF.

CDR3 protein: CASSVDHSSGNTIYF. Written as DNA, the CDR3 is TGTGCCAGCAGCGTAGACCATAGCTCTGGAAACACCATATATTTT. This chain links TRBV9 with TRBJ1-3; D ambiguous. Per germline, CDR1 SGDLS and CDR2 YYNGEE. This CDR3 spans 15 amino acids. The ends were cut back, 0 bases at V and 0 bases at J, with 7 bases in the middle. Complete variable domain (other parts from reference TRBV9 and TRBJ1-3): DSGVTQTPKHLITATGQRVTLRCSPRSGDLSVYWYQQSLDQGLQFLIQYYNGEERAKGNILERFSAQQFPDLHSELNLSSLELGDSALYFCASSVDHSSGNTIYFGEGSWLTVV.

This clone showed up just once. The gene calls are TRBV7-9 and TRBJ1-5; 7 bases fit TRBD1. Germline loops: CDR1 SEHNR, CDR2 FQNEAQ (reference sequence). V trimming: 5 bases; J trimming: 4 bases; junction bases outside the gene matches: 8. The CDR3 length is 15 residues. The CDR3 loop reads CASSPPGQPNQPQHF. CDR3 nucleotides: TGTGCCAGCAGCCCGCCGGGACAGCCGAATCAGCCCCAGCATTTT. The full variable domain, rest sourced from reference TRBV7-9 and TRBJ1-5, is DTGVSQNPRHKITKRGQNVTFRCDPISEHNRLYWYRQTLGQGPEFLTYFQNEAQLEKSRLLSDRFSAERPKGSFSTLEIQRTEQGDSAMYLCASSPPGQPNQPQHFGDGTRLSIL.

The rearrangement links TRBV2 to TRBJ2-3, with a possible D match to TRBD1 (6 bases). Germline-derived CDR1 and CDR2 are SNHLY and FYNNEI. V was clipped by 5 bases and J by 3 bases, with 6 bases between them. The CDR3 contains 12 residues. CDR3 region: CASSTGTDTQYF. The CDR3 region has the DNA TGTGCCAGCAGTACAGGGACAGATACGCAGTATTTT. The variable domain in full, completed from reference TRBV2 and TRBJ2-3, reads EPEVTQTPSHQVTQMGQEVILRCVPISNHLYFYWYRQILGQKVEFLVSFYNNEISEKSEIFDDQFSVERPDGSNFTLKIRSTKLEDSAMYFCASSTGTDTQYFGPGTRLTVL.

This clone was seen just once. This chain joins TRBV30 and TRBJ1-5; D is possibly TRBD1 (5 bases). Germline V lookup: CDR1 GTSNPN, CDR2 SVGIG (reference sequence). The V end lost 5 bases, the J end lost 5 bases, and 10 bases lay between the germline ends. The CDR3 runs 12 residues. The CDR3: CAWGAGYQPQHF. For the CDR3, the DNA is TGTGCCTGGGGGGCGGGGTATCAGCCCCAGCATTTT.

The chain employs TRBV11-3 and TRBJ2-3; 7 positions match TRBD1. This CDR3 comprises 15 residues. Germline values: CDR1 SGHNT, CDR2 YENEEA. J lost 0 bases, V lost 5 bases, and 5 bases had no gene match. The CDR3 region has the DNA TGTGCCAGCAGCGGCCGGGACAGAAGCACAGATACGCAGTATTTT. Translating gives CASSGRDRSTDTQYF. The variable domain in full, with the rest retrieved from reference TRBV11-3 and TRBJ2-3, is EAGVVQSPRYKIIEKKQPVAFWCNPISGHNTLYWYLQNLGQGPELLIRYENEEAVDDSQLPKDRFSAERLKGVDSTLKIQPAELGDSAVYLCASSGRDRSTDTQYFGPGTRLTVL.

The V call is TRBV11-3, the J call TRBJ2-1; 7 bases agree with TRBD1. Germline assignment: CDR1 SGHNT and CDR2 YENEEA. The CDR3 consists of 14 residues. Trimming cost V 5 bases and J 4 bases; bases outside gene matches: 5. The CDR3 sequence is CASSRDRPYNEQFF. The CDR3 nucleotides read TGTGCCAGCAGCCGGGACAGACCTTACAATGAGCAGTTCTTC.